This entry concerns a single T cell receptor beta chain. V lost 4 bases to trimming and J lost 4 bases; unmatched junction nucleotides: 9. This CDR3 has 15 amino acids. Germline V gene sequence: CDR1 SGHAT, CDR2 FQNNGV. Data came from immunoSEQ multiplex PCR; TCRdb stores just in-frame clones and leaves some out. The sample records more than 100,000 clones, 88% being singletons. This record comes from a study of blood T cell repertoires in COVID-19. Across the study: Samples of COVID-19 (acute and convalescent) were obtained from the United States, Italy and Spain.

The source material was peripheral blood. The clonotype originates from a woman aged 50 to 60 with active or convalescent COVID-19. V usage is TRBV11-2 and J usage is TRBJ1-1; TRBD1 agrees at 7 bases. CDR3: CASSSLPTGSTEAFF. The CDR3 DNA sequence: TGTGCCAGCAGCTCTTTACCGACAGGGAGCACTGAAGCTTTCTTT. The whole variable domain, remainder taken from reference TRBV11-2 and TRBJ1-1, is EAGVAQSPRYKIIEKRQSVAFWCNPISGHATLYWYQQILGQGPKLLIQFQNNGVVDDSQLPKDRFSAERLKGVDSTLKIQPAKLEDSAVYLCASSSLPTGSTEAFFGQGTRLTVV.